These 4 T cell receptor beta chains share one sample of origin, sequenced in a study of blood T cell repertoires in COVID-19. Sequencing was performed with immunoSEQ multiplex PCR; in TCRdb, only in-frame clones are kept and a portion is missing. There are just over 250,000 clones in the sample; around 90% occur only once, and roughly a tenth lies in the top ten. Specimen: peripheral blood. The receptors were gathered from a woman in her seventies with COVID-19, enrolled during active disease.

V is TRBV30 and J is TRBJ1-6, with D unclear. Trimming shortened V by 7 bases and J by 11 bases, and 18 bases separated the two germline ends. Germline CDR1 is GTSNPN and CDR2 is SVGIG (reference sequence). This CDR3 comprises 13 residues. The CDR3 DNA follows: TGTGCCTTCTCCTGGTGGAGCGGAACACCCCTCCACTTT. It is translated as CAFSWWSGTPLHF.

The V call is TRBV11-2, the J call TRBJ1-6; the D is unclear. The CDR3 is 16 amino acids. Looked up from germline, CDR1 is SGHAT and CDR2 is FQNNGV. Between the trimmed V and J ends, which lost 5 bases and 10 bases, there was a span of 21 bases. CDR3 nucleotide sequence: TGTGCCAGCAGCCCCATACCTTTGGGCAGTGGCTCACCCCTCCACTTT. Its translation is CASSPIPLGSGSPLHF.

The chain combines TRBV27 with TRBJ2-7; 10 nucleotides line up with TRBD2. The length of the CDR3 is 14 residues. Trimming removed 4 bases from V and 0 bases from J; junction bases left unmatched: 0. The germline V gene has CDR1 MNHEY and CDR2 SMNVEV (reference sequence). The CDR3 is CASSWTSGSYEQYF. DNA for the CDR3: TGTGCCAGCAGTTGGACTAGCGGCTCCTACGAGCAGTACTTC.

The chain uses TRBV7-3 and TRBJ2-1; 11 bases agree with TRBD2. The germline CDR1 and CDR2 sequences are SGHTA and FQGTGA. V was pared by 5 bases and J by 4 bases, with 4 bases of the junction left unmatched. The CDR3 totals 15 residues. The CDR3 spells CASSPRLAGYNEQFF. The CDR3, as DNA: TGTGCCAGCAGCCCCAGACTAGCGGGGTACAATGAGCAGTTCTTC.